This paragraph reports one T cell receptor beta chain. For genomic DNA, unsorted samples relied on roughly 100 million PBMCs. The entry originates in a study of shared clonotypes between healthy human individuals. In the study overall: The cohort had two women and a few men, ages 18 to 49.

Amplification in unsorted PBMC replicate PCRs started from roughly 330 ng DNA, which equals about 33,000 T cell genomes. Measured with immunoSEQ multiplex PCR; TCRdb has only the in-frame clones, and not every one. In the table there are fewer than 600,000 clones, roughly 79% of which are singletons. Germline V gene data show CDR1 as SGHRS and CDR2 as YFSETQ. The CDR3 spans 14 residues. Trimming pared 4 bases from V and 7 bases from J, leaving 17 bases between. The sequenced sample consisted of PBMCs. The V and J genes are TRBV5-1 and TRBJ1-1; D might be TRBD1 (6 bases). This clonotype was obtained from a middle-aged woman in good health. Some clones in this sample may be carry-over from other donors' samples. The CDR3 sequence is CASSPPTGQLEAFF. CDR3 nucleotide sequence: TGCGCCAGCAGCCCCCCGACAGGCCAACTTGAAGCTTTCTTT.